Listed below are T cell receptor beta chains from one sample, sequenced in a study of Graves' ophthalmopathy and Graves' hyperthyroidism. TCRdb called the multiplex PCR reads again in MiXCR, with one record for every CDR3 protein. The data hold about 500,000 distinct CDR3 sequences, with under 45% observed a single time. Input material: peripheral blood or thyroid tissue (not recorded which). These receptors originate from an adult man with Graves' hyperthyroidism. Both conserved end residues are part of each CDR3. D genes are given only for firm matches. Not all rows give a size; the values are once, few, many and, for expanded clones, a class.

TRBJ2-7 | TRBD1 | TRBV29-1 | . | CSAYPRTGHYEQYF | TGCAGTGCCTACCCCCGGACAGGACACTACGAGCAGTACTTC
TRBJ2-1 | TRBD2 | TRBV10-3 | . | CAISGAGVSYNEQFF | TGTGCCATCAGTGGAGCGGGGGTGTCCTACAATGAGCAGTTCTTC
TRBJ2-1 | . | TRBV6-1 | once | CASSSGTRSSYNEQFF | TGTGCCAGCAGTTCCGGGACTCGCAGCTCCTACAATGAGCAGTTCTTC
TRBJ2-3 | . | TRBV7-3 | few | CASSLEGGGTDTQYF | TGTGCCAGCAGCTTAGAGGGCGGCGGCACAGATACGCAGTATTTT
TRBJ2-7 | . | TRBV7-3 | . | CASSLSPGGDYEQYF | TGTGCCAGCAGCTTATCCCCAGGCGGGGACTACGAGCAGTACTTC
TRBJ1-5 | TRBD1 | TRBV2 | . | CASSGTGVYRPQHF | TGTGCCAGCAGTGGTACAGGGGTATATCGCCCCCAGCATTTT
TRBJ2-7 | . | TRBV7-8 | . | CASRPNRTPRGSEQYF | TGTGCCAGCAGACCCAACAGAACCCCGCGCGGTAGCGAGCAGTACTTC
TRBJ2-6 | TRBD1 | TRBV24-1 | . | CATSDSRTGQSGANVLTF | TGTGCCACCAGTGATTCCCGGACAGGGCAATCTGGGGCCAACGTCCTGACTTTC
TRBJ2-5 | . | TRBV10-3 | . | CASSYTLRDTLSQETQYF | TGTGCCAGCAGTTACACGCTACGGGACACTCTATCCCAAGAGACCCAGTACTTC
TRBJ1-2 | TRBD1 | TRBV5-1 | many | CASSSGQGRGYTF | TGCGCCAGCAGCTCGGGACAGGGTCGCGGCTACACCTTC
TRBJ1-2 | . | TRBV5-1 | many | CASSENVYGYTF | TGCGCCAGCAGCGAGAATGTCTATGGCTACACCTTC
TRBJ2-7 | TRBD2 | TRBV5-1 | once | CASSSAGGSTYEQYF | TGCGCCAGCAGCTCGGCGGGGGGATCCACCTACGAGCAGTACTTC
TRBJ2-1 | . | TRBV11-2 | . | CASIRMSNEQFF | TGTGCCAGCATTAGGATGAGCAATGAGCAGTTCTTC
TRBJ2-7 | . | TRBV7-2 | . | CASSRYRDNEQYF | TGTGCCAGCAGCCGCTACAGGGATAATGAGCAGTACTTC
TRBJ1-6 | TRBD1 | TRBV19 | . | CASSIDRGSNSPLHF | TGTGCCAGTAGTATTGACAGGGGGTCTAATTCACCCCTCCACTTT
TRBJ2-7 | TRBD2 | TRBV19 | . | CASGRGEGYEQYF | TGTGCCAGCGGCCGGGGGGAAGGTTACGAGCAGTACTTC
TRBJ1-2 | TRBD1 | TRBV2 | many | CASSQQGIKYGYTF | TGTGCCAGCAGTCAACAGGGGATTAAATATGGCTACACCTTC
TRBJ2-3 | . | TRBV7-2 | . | CASSRSITDTQYF | TGTGCCAGCAGCCGAAGTATAACAGATACGCAGTATTTT
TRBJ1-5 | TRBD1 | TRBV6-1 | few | CASMRDRGPINQPQHF | TGTGCCAGCATGAGGGACAGGGGGCCTATCAATCAGCCCCAGCATTTT
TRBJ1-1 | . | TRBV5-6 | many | CASSLILFGRALDTEAFF | TGTGCCAGCAGCTTGATATTATTTGGGCGCGCCCTGGACACTGAAGCTTTCTTT
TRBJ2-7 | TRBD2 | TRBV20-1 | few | CSAGLAGSEQYF | TGCAGTGCCGGACTAGCGGGAAGCGAGCAGTACTTC
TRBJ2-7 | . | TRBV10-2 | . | CASTTFGGSYEQYF | TGCGCCAGCACGACCTTTGGGGGCTCCTACGAGCAGTACTTC
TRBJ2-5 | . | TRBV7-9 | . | CASSLSGTTQETQYF | TGTGCCAGCAGCCTCTCCGGGACAACACAAGAGACCCAGTACTTC